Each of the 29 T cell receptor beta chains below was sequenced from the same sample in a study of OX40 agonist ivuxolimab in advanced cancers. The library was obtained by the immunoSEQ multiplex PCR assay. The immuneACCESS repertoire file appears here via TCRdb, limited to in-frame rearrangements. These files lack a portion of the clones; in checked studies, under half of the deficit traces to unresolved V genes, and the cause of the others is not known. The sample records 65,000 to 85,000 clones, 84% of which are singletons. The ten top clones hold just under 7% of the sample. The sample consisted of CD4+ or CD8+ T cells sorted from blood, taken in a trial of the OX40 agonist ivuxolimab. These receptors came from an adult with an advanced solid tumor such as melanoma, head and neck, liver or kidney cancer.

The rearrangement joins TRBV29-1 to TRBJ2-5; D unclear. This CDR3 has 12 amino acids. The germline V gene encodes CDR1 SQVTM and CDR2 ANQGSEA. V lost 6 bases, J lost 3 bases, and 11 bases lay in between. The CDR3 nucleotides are TGCAGCGTGCTAGGTATCGAAGAGACCCAGTACTTC. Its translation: CSVLGIEETQYF.

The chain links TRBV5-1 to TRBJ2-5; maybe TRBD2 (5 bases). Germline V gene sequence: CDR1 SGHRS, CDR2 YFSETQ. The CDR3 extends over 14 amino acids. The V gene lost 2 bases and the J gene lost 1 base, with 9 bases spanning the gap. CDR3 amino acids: CASSFGLTQETQYF. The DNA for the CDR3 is TGCGCCAGCAGCTTCGGACTCACCCAAGAGACCCAGTACTTC.

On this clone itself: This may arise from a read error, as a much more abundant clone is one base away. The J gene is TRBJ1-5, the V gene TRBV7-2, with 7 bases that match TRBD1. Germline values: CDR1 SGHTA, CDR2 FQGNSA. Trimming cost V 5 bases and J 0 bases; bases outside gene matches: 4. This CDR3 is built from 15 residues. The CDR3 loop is CASSVQGYSNQPQHF. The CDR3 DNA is TGTGCCAGCAGCGTACAGGGGTATAGCAATCAGCCCCAGCATTTT.

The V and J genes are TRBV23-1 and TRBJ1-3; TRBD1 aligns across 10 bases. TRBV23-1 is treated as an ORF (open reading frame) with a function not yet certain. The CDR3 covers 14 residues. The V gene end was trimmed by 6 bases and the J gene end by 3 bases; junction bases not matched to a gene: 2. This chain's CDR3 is CASRDRGYGNTIYF. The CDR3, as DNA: TGCGCCAGCAGGGACAGGGGGTATGGAAACACCATATATTTT.

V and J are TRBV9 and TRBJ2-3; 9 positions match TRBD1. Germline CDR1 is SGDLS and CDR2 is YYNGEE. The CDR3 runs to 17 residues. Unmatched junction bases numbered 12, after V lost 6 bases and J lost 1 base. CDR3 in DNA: TGTGCCAGCAACGAAAGACAGGGGGGGCGACGCACAGATACGCAGTATTTT. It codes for CASNERQGGRRTDTQYF.

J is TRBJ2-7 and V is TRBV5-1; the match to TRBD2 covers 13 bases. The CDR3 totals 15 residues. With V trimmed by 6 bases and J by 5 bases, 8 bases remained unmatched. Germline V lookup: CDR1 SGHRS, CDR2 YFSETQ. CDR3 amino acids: CASTPGLAGRHEQYF. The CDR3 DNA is TGCGCCAGCACTCCGGGACTAGCGGGGCGACACGAGCAGTACTTC.

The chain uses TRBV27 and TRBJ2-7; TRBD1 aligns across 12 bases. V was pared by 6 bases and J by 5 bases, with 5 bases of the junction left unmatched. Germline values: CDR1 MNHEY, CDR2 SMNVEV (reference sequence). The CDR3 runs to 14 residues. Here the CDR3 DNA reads TGTGCCAGCAGCCCCCGGGACAGGGGGCACGAGCAGTACTTC. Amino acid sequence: CASSPRDRGHEQYF.

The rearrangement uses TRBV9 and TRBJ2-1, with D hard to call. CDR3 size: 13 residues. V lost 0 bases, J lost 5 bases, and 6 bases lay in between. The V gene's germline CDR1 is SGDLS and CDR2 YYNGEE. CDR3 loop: CASSVAQNNEQFF. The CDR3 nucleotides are TGTGCCAGCAGCGTAGCACAGAACAATGAGCAGTTCTTC.

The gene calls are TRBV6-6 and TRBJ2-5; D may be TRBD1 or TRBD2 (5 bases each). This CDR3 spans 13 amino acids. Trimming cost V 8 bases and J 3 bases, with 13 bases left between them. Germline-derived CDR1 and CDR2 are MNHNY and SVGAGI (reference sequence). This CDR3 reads CASGRDGEETQYF. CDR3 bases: TGTGCCAGCGGCCGGGACGGAGAAGAGACCCAGTACTTC.

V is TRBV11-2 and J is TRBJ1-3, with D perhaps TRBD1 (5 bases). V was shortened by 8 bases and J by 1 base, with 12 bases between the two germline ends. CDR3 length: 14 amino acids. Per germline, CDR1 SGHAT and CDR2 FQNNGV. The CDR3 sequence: CASASRGSGNTIYF. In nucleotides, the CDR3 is TGTGCCAGCGCTTCGAGGGGTTCTGGAAACACCATATATTTT.

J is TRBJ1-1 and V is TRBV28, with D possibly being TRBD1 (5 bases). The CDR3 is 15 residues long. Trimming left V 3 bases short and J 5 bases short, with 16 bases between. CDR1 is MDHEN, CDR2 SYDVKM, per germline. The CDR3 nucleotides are TGTGCCAGCAGTTTGGGGGTGGTTCGGAGAACTGAAGCTTTCTTT. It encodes CASSLGVVRRTEAFF.

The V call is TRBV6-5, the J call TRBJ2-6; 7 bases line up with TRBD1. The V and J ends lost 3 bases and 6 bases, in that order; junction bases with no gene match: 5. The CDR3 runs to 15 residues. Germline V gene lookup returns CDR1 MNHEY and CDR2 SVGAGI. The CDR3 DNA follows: TGTGCCAGCAGTTATATCCAGGGGGAGGCCAACGTCCTGACTTTC. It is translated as CASSYIQGEANVLTF.

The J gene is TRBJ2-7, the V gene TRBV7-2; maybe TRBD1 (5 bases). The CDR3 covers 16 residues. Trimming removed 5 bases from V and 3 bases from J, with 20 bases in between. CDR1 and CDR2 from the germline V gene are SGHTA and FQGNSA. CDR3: CASSPPRVPLYYEQYF. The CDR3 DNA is TGTGCCAGCAGCCCTCCCAGGGTCCCTCTGTACTACGAGCAGTACTTC.

This CDR3 reads CASSLRTSGSYNEQFF. The CDR3 nucleotides are TGCGCCAGCAGCTTAAGGACTAGCGGGAGCTACAATGAGCAGTTCTTC. The chain links TRBV5-1 to TRBJ2-1, with 13 bases aligning to TRBD2. The CDR3 spans 16 residues. The germline gives CDR1 SGHRS, CDR2 YFSETQ. V dropped 2 bases and J dropped 3; count of bases not matched to a gene: 2.

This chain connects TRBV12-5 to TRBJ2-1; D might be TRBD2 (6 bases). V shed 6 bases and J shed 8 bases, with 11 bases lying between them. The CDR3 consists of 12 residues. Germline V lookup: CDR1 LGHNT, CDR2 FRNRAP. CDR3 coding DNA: TGTGCTAGTGGGGGGGGTCTCGATGAGCAGTTCTTC. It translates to CASGGGLDEQFF.

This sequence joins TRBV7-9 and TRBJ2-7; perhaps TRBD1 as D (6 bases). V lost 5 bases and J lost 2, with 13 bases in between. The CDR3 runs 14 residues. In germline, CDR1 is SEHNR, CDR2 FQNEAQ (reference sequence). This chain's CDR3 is CASSNFGQPYEQYF. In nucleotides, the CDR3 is TGTGCCAGCAGCAATTTTGGACAGCCCTACGAGCAGTACTTC.

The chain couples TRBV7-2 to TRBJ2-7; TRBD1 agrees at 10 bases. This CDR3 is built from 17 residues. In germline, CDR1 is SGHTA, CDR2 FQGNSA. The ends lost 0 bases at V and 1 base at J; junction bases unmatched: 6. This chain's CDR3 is CASSLAGRQGASYEQYF. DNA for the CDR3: TGTGCCAGCAGCTTAGCGGGAAGACAGGGGGCTTCCTACGAGCAGTACTTC. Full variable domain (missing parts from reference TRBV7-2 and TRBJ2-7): GAGVSQSPSNKVTEKGKDVELRCDPISGHTALYWYRQSLGQGLEFLIYFQGNSAPDKSGLPSDRFSAERTGGSVSTLTIQRTQQEDSAVYLCASSLAGRQGASYEQYFGPGTRLTVT.

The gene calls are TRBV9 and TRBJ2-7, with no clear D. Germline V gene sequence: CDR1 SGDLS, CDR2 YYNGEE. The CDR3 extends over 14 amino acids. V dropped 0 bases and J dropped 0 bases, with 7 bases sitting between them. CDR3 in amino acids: CASSVEAHSYEQYF. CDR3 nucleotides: TGTGCCAGCAGCGTAGAAGCCCACTCCTACGAGCAGTACTTC.

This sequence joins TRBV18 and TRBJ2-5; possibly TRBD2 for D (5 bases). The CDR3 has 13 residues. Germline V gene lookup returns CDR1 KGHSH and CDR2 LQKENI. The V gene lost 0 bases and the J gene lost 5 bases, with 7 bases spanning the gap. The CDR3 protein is CASSPPSGETQYF. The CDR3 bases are TGTGCCAGCTCACCACCTTCGGGGGAGACCCAGTACTTC.

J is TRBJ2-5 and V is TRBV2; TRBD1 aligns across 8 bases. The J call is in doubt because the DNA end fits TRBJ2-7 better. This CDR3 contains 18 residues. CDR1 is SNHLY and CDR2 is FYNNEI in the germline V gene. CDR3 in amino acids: CASSLDRVSSGTSYEQYF. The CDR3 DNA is TGTGCCAGCAGTTTGGACAGGGTTTCAAGCGGTACCTCCTACGAGCAGTACTTC.

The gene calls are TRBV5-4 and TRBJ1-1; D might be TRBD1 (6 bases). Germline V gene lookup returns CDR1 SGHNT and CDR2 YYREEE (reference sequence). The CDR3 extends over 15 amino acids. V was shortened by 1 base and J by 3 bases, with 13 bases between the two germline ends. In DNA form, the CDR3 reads TGTGCCAGCAGCTTGACAGGGCGAGGGGACACTGAAGCTTTCTTT. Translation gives CASSLTGRGDTEAFF.

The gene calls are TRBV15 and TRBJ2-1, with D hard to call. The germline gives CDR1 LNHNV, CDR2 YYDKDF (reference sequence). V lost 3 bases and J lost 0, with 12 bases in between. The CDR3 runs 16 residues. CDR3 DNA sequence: TGTGCCACCAGCAGGACACCTCAGAGCTCCTACAATGAGCAGTTCTTC. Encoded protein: CATSRTPQSSYNEQFF.

DNA for the CDR3: TGTGCCAGCAGCTTAGAAGGTGACACCACTGAAGCTTTCTTT. Translating gives CASSLEGDTTEAFF. The chain is built from TRBV7-8 and TRBJ1-1; D is uncertain. V dropped 1 base and J dropped 4 bases, with 10 bases sitting between them. The CDR3 consists of 14 residues. The V gene's germline CDR1 is SGHVS and CDR2 FQNEAQ.

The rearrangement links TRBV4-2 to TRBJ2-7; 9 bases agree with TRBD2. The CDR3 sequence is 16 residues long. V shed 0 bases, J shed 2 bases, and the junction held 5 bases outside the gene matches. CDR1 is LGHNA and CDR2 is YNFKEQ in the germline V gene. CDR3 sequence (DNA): TGTGCCAGCAGCCAAGAGGCTAGCGGGGCCCCCTACGAGCAGTACTTC. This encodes CASSQEASGAPYEQYF.

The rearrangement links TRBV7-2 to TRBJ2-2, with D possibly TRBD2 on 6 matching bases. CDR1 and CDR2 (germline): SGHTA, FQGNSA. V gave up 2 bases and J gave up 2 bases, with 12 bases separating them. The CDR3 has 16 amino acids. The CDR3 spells CASSLLDGRNTGELFF. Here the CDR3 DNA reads TGTGCCAGCAGCTTACTCGACGGGAGAAACACCGGGGAGCTGTTTTTT.

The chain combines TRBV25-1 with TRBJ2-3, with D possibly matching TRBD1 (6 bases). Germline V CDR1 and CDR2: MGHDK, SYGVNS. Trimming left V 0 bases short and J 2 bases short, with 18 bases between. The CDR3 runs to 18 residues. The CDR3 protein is CASSEYIRQGRFTDTQYF. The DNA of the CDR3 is TGTGCCAGCAGTGAATATATTCGGCAGGGGCGGTTCACAGATACGCAGTATTTT. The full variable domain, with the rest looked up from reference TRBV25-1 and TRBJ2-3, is EADIYQTPRYLVIGTGKKITLECSQTMGHDKMYWYQQDPGMELHLIHYSYGVNSTEKGDLSSESTVSRIRTEHFPLTLESARPSHTSQYLCASSEYIRQGRFTDTQYFGPGTRLTVL.

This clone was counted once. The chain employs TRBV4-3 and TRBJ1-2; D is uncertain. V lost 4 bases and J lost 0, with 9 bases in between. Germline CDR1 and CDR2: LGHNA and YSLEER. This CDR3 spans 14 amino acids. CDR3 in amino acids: CASSREKSNYGYTF. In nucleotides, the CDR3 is TGCGCCAGCAGCCGAGAGAAATCTAACTATGGCTACACCTTC.

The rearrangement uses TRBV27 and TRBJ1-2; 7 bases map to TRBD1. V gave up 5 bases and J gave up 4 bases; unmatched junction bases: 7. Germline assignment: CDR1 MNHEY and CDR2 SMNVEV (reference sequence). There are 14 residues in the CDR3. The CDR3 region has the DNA TGTGCCAGCAGTCATGAGGGGGCAGGCTATGGCTACACCTTC. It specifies CASSHEGAGYGYTF.

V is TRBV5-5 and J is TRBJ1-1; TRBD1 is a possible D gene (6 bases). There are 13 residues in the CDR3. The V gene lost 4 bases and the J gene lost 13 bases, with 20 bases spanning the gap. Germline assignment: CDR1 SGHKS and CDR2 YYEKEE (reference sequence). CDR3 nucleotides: TGTGCCAGCAGCAATGCCCACTACAGGGTCGTTTTCTTT. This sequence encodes CASSNAHYRVVFF.